A selection of T cell receptor beta chains follows, all from one sample in a study of immune heterogeneity within non-small cell lung tumors. MiXCR was run by TCRdb on the multiplex PCR reads, yielding one entry per CDR3 protein. Altogether 10,000 to 15,000 distinct CDR3 sequences are present, less than 30% being singletons, with the ten largest covering 10% to 15%. Sequences were obtained from lung tumor tissue. These receptors originate from a man between 45 and 60 years old with non-small cell lung cancer. Each CDR3 is given with its conserved first and last residue. A D gene is named only where the DNA matches it firmly. The size field is filled for only some rows; it gives once, few, many or a size class.

length	size	J	D	V	DNA	CDR3
12	few	TRBJ2-7	.	TRBV6-1	TGTGCCAGCAGTTTCGACAGGAACGAGCAGTACTTC	CASSFDRNEQYF
15	medium-sized	TRBJ2-5	TRBD2	TRBV9	TGTGCCAGCACGAAGGGCGGGGGTCCTCAAGAGACCCAGTACTTC	CASTKGGGPQETQYF
14	medium-sized	TRBJ1-1	.	TRBV20-1	TGCAGTGCCGCCCCGCTGGGGGGAAACACTGAAGCTTTCTTT	CSAAPLGGNTEAFF
15	.	TRBJ2-7	.	TRBV4-1	TGCGCCAGCAGCCAACGCCAGGCAACCTCATGCGAGCAGTACTTC	CASSQRQATSCEQYF
14	many	TRBJ1-3	.	TRBV20-1	TGCAGTGCCAACTCGGACTCCTCTGGAAACACCATATATTTT	CSANSDSSGNTIYF
16	many	TRBJ1-2	.	TRBV28	TGTGCCAGCAGTTCTCACAGGGCCGATCGCGGCTATGGCTACACCTTC	CASSSHRADRGYGYTF
16	many	TRBJ1-2	TRBD1	TRBV11-2	TGTGCCAGCAGCGAGGACAGGGGGAGACTTAACTATGGCTACACCTTC	CASSEDRGRLNYGYTF
12	medium-sized	TRBJ2-7	TRBD2	TRBV20-1	TGCAGTGCTAGAGAGCGGGAGTACGAGCAGTACTTC	CSAREREYEQYF
13	many	TRBJ1-2	.	TRBV5-8	TGTGCCAGCAGCTTGGACAGGGCCGGAGGCTACACCTTC	CASSLDRAGGYTF
15	few	TRBJ2-3	.	TRBV5-1	TGCGCCAGCAGCTTGGACCTTACTAGCACAGATACGCAGTATTTT	CASSLDLTSTDTQYF
12	medium-sized	TRBJ1-2	.	TRBV19	TGTGCCAGTAAGGACAGTAACTATGGCTACACCTTC	CASKDSNYGYTF
16	medium-sized	TRBJ2-2	TRBD2	TRBV7-8	TGTGCCAGCAGCCCCGTAGCGGGAGGGCACACCGGGGAGCTGTTTTTT	CASSPVAGGHTGELFF
15	many	TRBJ2-3	.	TRBV15	TGTGCCACCAGGGACCCTAGGGAATCCACAGATACGCAGTATTTT	CATRDPRESTDTQYF
14	.	TRBJ2-3	TRBD2	TRBV19	TGTGCCAGTAGTGGACTAGCGGGAGCAGATACGCAGTATTTT	CASSGLAGADTQYF
16	many	TRBJ2-7	.	TRBV4-1	TGCGCCAGCAGCCCCCTTGGAAGAAGCGGAACCTACGAGCAGTACTTC	CASSPLGRSGTYEQYF
15	few	TRBJ1-2	TRBD1	TRBV6-1	TGTGCCAGCAGTAGAGACGGGACAGCGACCTATGGCTACACCTTC	CASSRDGTATYGYTF
15	many	TRBJ1-1	.	TRBV7-9	TGTGCCAGCAGCTTAGCATCAGGCGGGGTCACTGAAGCTTTCTTT	CASSLASGGVTEAFF
14	few	TRBJ2-3	TRBD2	TRBV20-1	TGCAGTGCTAGAGGGACTAGTGGGTCAAATACGCAGTATTTT	CSARGTSGSNTQYF
14	many	TRBJ2-7	TRBD2	TRBV19	TGTGCCAGTAAGATCACTAGCGGGCCCTACGAGCAGTACTTC	CASKITSGPYEQYF
14	medium-sized	TRBJ2-7	.	TRBV15	TGTGCCACCAGCTCCTCGACGGGCTCCTACGAGCAGTACTTC	CATSSSTGSYEQYF
17	medium-sized	TRBJ2-2	.	TRBV6-5	TGTGCCAGCAGTTACGATGGGCGGATACAGAACACCGGGGAGCTGTTTTTT	CASSYDGRIQNTGELFF
17	.	TRBJ2-1	TRBD2	TRBV24-1	TGTGCCACCAGTGATTTGGGGGGGACTAGCGTATACAATGAGCAGTTCTTC	CATSDLGGTSVYNEQFF
14	once	TRBJ1-6	.	TRBV30	TGTGCCTGGGGATGGGGAAGAGATAATTCACCCCTCAACTTT	CAWGWGRDNSPLNF
11	many	TRBJ1-2	.	TRBV6-1	TGTGCCAGCAGTGGAATGGATGGCTACACCTTC	CASSGMDGYTF
14	medium-sized	TRBJ1-1	.	TRBV5-6	TGTGCCAGCAAGGAGACAGGCGTTAACACTGAAGCTTTCTTT	CASKETGVNTEAFF
16	many	TRBJ2-7	TRBD1	TRBV5-5	TGTGCCAGCAGCCCAACAGGGGGCTCTGGGTCCTACGAGCAGTACTTC	CASSPTGGSGSYEQYF
16	many	TRBJ2-7	.	TRBV14	TGTGCCAGCAGCCAAATCGCCGGAGACTCAGCCTACGAGCAGTACTTC	CASSQIAGDSAYEQYF
19	.	TRBJ2-2	.	TRBV28	TGTGCCAGCAGAACCTCGCCCTCACTAGTGGGGGCGAACACCGGGGAGCTGTTTTTT	CASRTSPSLVGANTGELFF
13	medium-sized	TRBJ1-2	TRBD1	TRBV19	TGTGCCAGTAATAACAGGGGGCAGAATGGCTACACCTTC	CASNNRGQNGYTF
14	many	TRBJ2-2	.	TRBV20-1	TGCAGTGCCCAGGGACACCCTAGGACCGGGGAGCTGTTTTTT	CSAQGHPRTGELFF
17	.	TRBJ2-1	.	TRBV10-2	TGCGCCAGCAGTGGGCAAAAGCGGGCGGTCTCCTACAATGAGCAGTTCTTC	CASSGQKRAVSYNEQFF
12	many	TRBJ2-7	TRBD1	TRBV6-1	TGTGCCAGCAGTTGGACAGGGAGCGAGCAGTACTTC	CASSWTGSEQYF
13	many	TRBJ1-1	.	TRBV5-6	TGTGCCAGCAGCTTGGCCCTGGGAACTGAAGCTTTCTTT	CASSLALGTEAFF
14	many	TRBJ1-6	.	TRBV6-1	TGTGCCAGCACAGCGGTACAGGGTAATTCACCCCTCCACTTT	CASTAVQGNSPLHF
14	.	TRBJ1-5	TRBD1	TRBV3-1	TGTGCCAGCAGCCAAGACAGGGGGCACATGCCCCAGCATTTT	CASSQDRGHMPQHF
11	many	TRBJ2-1	.	TRBV6-1	TGTGCCAGCAGCCCCGGGACTTTGCAGTTCTTC	CASSPGTLQFF
12	many	TRBJ2-3	.	TRBV18	TGTGCCAGCTCAAGGGGAACAGATACGCAGTATTTT	CASSRGTDTQYF
13	many	TRBJ1-5	.	TRBV20-1	TGCAGTGCAGCGGTACAGGGCGGGCAGCCCCAGCATTTT	CSAAVQGGQPQHF
14	many	TRBJ2-3	TRBD2	TRBV20-1	TGCAGTATTCGACTAGCGGAAAGCACAGATACGCAGTATTTT	CSIRLAESTDTQYF
16	many	TRBJ2-5	TRBD2	TRBV12-3/TRBV12-4	TGTGCCAGCAGTCCGACTAGCGGGAGAAAGTGGGAGACCCAGTACTTC	CASSPTSGRKWETQYF
16	medium-sized	TRBJ2-3	.	TRBV7-9	TGTGCCAGCAGCGCCTGGACCGGTACTAGCACAGATACGCAGTATTTT	CASSAWTGTSTDTQYF
15	many	TRBJ2-1	TRBD2	TRBV11-2	TGTGCCAGCAGCCTAGGGACTAGCGGCCTGATTGAGCAGTTCTTC	CASSLGTSGLIEQFF
15	few	TRBJ2-3	TRBD1	TRBV4-1	TGCGCCAGCACCGAGTCGGGACAGGGGTCAGATACGCAGTATTTT	CASTESGQGSDTQYF
15	.	TRBJ2-3	TRBD2	TRBV30	TGTGCCTGGAGAGCTAGCGGGGAATTGAGAGATACGCAGTATTTT	CAWRASGELRDTQYF
12	many	TRBJ1-2	TRBD1	TRBV6-1	TGTGCCAGCAGTTCGCGGACAGGTGGCTACACCTTC	CASSSRTGGYTF
15	medium-sized	TRBJ1-3	.	TRBV6-1	TGTGCCAGCAGTGAGGTCAGCCTGTCTGGAAACACCATATATTTT	CASSEVSLSGNTIYF
15	medium-sized	TRBJ1-2	.	TRBV27	TGTGCCAGCAGTTTGGCTGTGAAAGCTAACTATGGCTACACCTTC	CASSLAVKANYGYTF
14	many	TRBJ1-6	TRBD1	TRBV9	TGTGCCAGCACCCCGGGACAGGGCAGATCACCCCTCCACTTT	CASTPGQGRSPLHF